This T cell receptor (beta chain) was captured in a study of regulatory T cells in long-lasting Graves disease. Study summary: Those Graves' patients who were newly diagnosed had been on antithyroid drugs under 3 months. Study-wide results and limits: Persistent patients shared fewer than 3,500 public clonotypes among themselves. Newly diagnosed patients shared fewer, at some 900.

This clonotype has at least ten counts. Its matching antigen is unknown. CDR3-region Arm-PCR and iRepertoire HTBI primers produced the TCR beta libraries. TCRdb re-analysed the multiplex PCR reads in MiXCR, keeping a single row per CDR3 protein. Of some 490,000 distinct CDR3 sequences in the sample, around 12% were seen once. The time point denotes: newly diagnosed GD, antithyroid drugs for less than 3 months. Construction of the TCR library relied on RNA isolated from PBMCs. Into tubes containing EDTA, approximately 8.9 milliliters of peripheral blood were drawn. CDR3 length: 14 amino acids. Trimming left V 5 bases short and J 5 bases short, with 13 bases between. The germline V gene encodes CDR1 MDHEN and CDR2 SYDVKM. These data also featured in a second study, about T cells in Graves' hyperthyroidism and ophthalmopathy. This second study notes: Diagnostic assessment was based on clinical symptoms, serum thyroxine and TRAb, thyroid ultrasound and orbital computed tomography.

The chain carries TRBV28 and TRBJ2-1, with D possibly being TRBD1 or TRBD2 (5 bases each). Sample: peripheral blood mononuclear cells (PBMCs), taken at new diagnosis, from a patient treated with antithyroid drugs. The TCR was taken from a woman in her 30s with Graves disease. CDR3 sequence (DNA): TGTGCCAGCAGTCCGGGACGGCGTCACAATGAGCAGTTCTTC. This encodes CASSPGRRHNEQFF.